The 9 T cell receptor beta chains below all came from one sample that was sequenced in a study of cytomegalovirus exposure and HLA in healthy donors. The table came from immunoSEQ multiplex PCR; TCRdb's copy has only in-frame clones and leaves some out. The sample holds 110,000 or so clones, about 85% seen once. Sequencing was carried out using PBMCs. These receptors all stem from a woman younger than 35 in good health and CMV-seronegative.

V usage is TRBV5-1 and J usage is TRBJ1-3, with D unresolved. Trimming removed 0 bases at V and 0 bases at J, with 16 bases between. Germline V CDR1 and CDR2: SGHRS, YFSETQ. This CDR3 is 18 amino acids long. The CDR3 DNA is TGCGCCAGCAGCTTGGGCGGGTTACAGTCGCCCTCTGGAAACACCATATATTTT. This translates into CASSLGGLQSPSGNTIYF.

The CDR3 loop reads CSVDPLQGGYTF. CDR3 nucleotides: TGCAGCGTTGACCCCCTCCAGGGTGGCTACACCTTC. The chain is built from TRBV29-1 and TRBJ1-2; D may be TRBD1 (5 bases). The CDR3 totals 12 residues. Trimming stripped 3 bases from V and 7 bases from J, with 12 bases between. Germline CDR1 is SQVTM and CDR2 is ANQGSEA.

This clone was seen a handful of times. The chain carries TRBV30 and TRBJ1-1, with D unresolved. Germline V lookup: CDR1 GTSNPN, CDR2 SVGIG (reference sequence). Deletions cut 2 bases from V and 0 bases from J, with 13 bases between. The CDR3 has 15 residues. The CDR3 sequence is CAWSHNFAMNTEAFF. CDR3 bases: TGTGCCTGGAGTCATAACTTCGCTATGAACACTGAAGCTTTCTTT.

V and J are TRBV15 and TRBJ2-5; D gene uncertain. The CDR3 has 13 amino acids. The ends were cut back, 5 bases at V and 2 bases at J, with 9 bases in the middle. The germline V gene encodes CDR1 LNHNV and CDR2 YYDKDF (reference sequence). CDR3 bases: TGTGCCACCAGCCGTGCGGATCAAGAGACCCAGTACTTC. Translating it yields CATSRADQETQYF.

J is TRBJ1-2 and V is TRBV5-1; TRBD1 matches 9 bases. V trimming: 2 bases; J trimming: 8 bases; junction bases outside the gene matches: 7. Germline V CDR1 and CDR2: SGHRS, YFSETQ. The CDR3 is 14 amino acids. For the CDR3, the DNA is TGCGCCAGCAGCTTAACCGGGACAGGGAACGGCTACACCTTC. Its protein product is CASSLTGTGNGYTF.

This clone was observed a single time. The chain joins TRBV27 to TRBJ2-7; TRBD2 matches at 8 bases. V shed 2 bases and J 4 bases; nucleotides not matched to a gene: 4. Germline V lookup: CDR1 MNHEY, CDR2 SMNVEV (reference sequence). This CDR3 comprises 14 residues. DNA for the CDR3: TGTGCCAGCAGTTTAGGGACTAGTGGTTACGAGCAGTACTTC. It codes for CASSLGTSGYEQYF.

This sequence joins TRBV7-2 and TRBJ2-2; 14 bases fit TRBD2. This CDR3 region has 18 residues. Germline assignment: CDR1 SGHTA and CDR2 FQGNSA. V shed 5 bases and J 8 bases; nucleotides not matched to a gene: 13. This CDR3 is CASSHGLAGGWSSGELFF. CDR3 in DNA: TGTGCCAGCAGCCATGGACTAGCGGGGGGTTGGTCCTCAGGGGAGCTGTTTTTT.

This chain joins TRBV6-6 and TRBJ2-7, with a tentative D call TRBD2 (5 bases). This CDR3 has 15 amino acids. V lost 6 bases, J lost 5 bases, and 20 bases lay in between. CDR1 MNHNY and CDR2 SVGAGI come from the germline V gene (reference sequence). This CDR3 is CASRGDYFESNEQYF. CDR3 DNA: TGTGCCAGCAGGGGAGACTACTTCGAGTCGAACGAGCAGTACTTC.

Here the CDR3 reads CASSERRQNMNTEAFF. The CDR3 DNA reads TGTGCCAGCAGTGAACGCAGACAGAATATGAACACTGAAGCTTTCTTT. The rearrangement links TRBV6-1 to TRBJ1-1, with D perhaps matching TRBD1 (5 bases). Germline V gene data show CDR1 as MNHNS and CDR2 as SASEGT. V was shortened by 2 bases and J by 0 bases, with 13 bases between the two germline ends. CDR3 length equals 16 residues.